This is a list of T cell receptor beta chains from one sample in a study of blood T cell repertoires in COVID-19. The protocol was immunoSEQ multiplex PCR, while the TCRdb copy is restricted to in-frame clones and leaves out a portion. The repertoire has roughly 92,000 clones, approximately 90% of them found once; the top ten carry approximately 5.1%. Sequenced input: peripheral blood. These receptors were collected from a man aged 50-60 years with acute or convalescent COVID-19. Both conserved end residues are trimmed from each CDR3.

cdr3_aa v_call
ASIREQTLIYEQY TRBV2
ASTLSPLAGSTDTQY TRBV19
ASSETATNQPQH TRBV2
ASSHRGVNQPQH TRBV27
ASSLGGGRETQY TRBV5-1
AIGPLAGAGELF TRBV10-3
ASSREGRDTQY TRBV12-3/TRBV12-4
ASSPPNRAEKLF TRBV18
ATRAGAFSEQY TRBV27
ASSQDPGTYEQY TRBV4-1
ASRRTWNTGELF TRBV5-1
ASSRETGDYGYT TRBV18
ASSTGGSYEQY TRBV6-5
AWSLDRNINTEAF TRBV30
ASSPRGPGASGSSDEQF TRBV3-1/TRBV3-2
ASSPRGASTDTQY TRBV5-1
ASSPWGVGVAGQETQY TRBV7-9
ASSRGLADINEQF TRBV3-1/TRBV3-2
ASSEAGLLYNEQF TRBV2
ASSLEWDRGREQY TRBV7-6
AWSVRGYEDGYT TRBV30
ASGGTGIQETQY TRBV5-1
ASRTGGHYGYT TRBV6-5
ASSFRDYVNEQF TRBV11-2
ASRDSSGNTIY TRBV30
ASSVGTSAYEQY TRBV19
ASSLAGTTSSYEQY TRBV5-1
ASSFLQGARPYNEQF TRBV7-9
AWRDTGGLYTIY TRBV30
ASSPSSGAGELF TRBV28
ASSLGGVGQETQY TRBV5-4
ASSLLDNHNEQF TRBV7-9
ASRLGLAGSDEQF TRBV27
ASAKDSNYGYT TRBV12-5
ASRQGLAGGLYNEQF TRBV27
AISLTGPKQNTEAF TRBV10-3
ASTQNPNYGYT TRBV7-8
ASSSPLAGDPKNIQY TRBV7-9
ASGPPQGVPQPQH TRBV12-5
ATSDSAEGATNEKLF TRBV24-1
ASSIGTGFGEQY TRBV19
ASSSGLAGREQY TRBV7-9
ASSLVVQGADGYT TRBV5-1
ATSDSSRQGRFYEQY TRBV24-1
ASSAGTSGGLTYEQY TRBV9
ASGAGLQETQY TRBV9
ASSRREAGELF TRBV6-5
ASSQGQGAFDEQY TRBV14
ASSRDSDTQY TRBV11-2